Listed here are 16 T cell receptor beta chains from one sample, sequenced in a study of OX40 agonist ivuxolimab in advanced cancers. Only in-frame clones appear in the TCRdb table, and some are missing; sequencing was by immunoSEQ multiplex PCR. The repertoire holds about 36,000 clones, with under 85% as singletons. The starting material was CD4+ or CD8+ T cells sorted from blood, obtained in a trial of the OX40 agonist ivuxolimab. Source of these receptors: an adult with an advanced solid tumor such as melanoma, head and neck, liver or kidney cancer.

The chain combines TRBV5-6 with TRBJ2-7; D remains ambiguous. V lost 2 bases and J 6 bases, leaving 18 bases between the germline ends. Germline V CDR1 and CDR2: SGHDT, YYEEEE. The CDR3 totals 15 residues. The chain's CDR3 is CASSLGLGSPAEQYF. CDR3 DNA sequence: TGTGCCAGCAGCTTAGGGTTAGGCTCACCCGCCGAGCAGTACTTC.

This sequence joins TRBV6-5 and TRBJ2-7; 10 nucleotides line up with TRBD1. J lost 1 base, V lost 6 bases, and 6 bases had no gene match. This CDR3 comprises 15 residues. The germline gives CDR1 MNHEY, CDR2 SVGAGI. Written as DNA, the CDR3 is TGTGCCAGCAGCCAGGGACAGGGGATGTCCTACGAGCAGTACTTC. Translated: CASSQGQGMSYEQYF.

The V and J genes are TRBV4-1 and TRBJ2-5; 10 bases map to TRBD2. Germline-derived CDR1 and CDR2 are MGHRA and YSYEKL. The CDR3 runs 14 residues. V lost 3 bases, J lost 11 bases, and 9 bases stayed unmatched. DNA of the CDR3: TGCGCCAGCAGCCATAGTCTAGCGGGAGATGAGCAGTACTTC. Amino acids: CASSHSLAGDEQYF.

This rearrangement joins TRBV7-9 to TRBJ1-2, with 10 bases that match TRBD1. CDR3 length: 17 amino acids. V dropped 5 bases and J dropped 7; count of bases not matched to a gene: 16. Germline V CDR1 and CDR2: SEHNR, FQNEAQ (reference sequence). DNA of the CDR3: TGTGCCAGCAGCCTCCTTAGATCCGGGACAGGGGTCGTTGGCTACACCTTC. This gives the protein CASSLLRSGTGVVGYTF.

V is TRBV7-9 and J is TRBJ2-2; D call uncertain. Germline-derived CDR1 and CDR2 are SEHNR and FQNEAQ (reference sequence). Trimming left V 5 bases short and J 5 bases short, with 3 bases between. CDR3 length: 11 residues. The CDR3 DNA reads TGTGCCAGCAGCACGACCGGGGAGCTGTTTTTT. It translates to CASSTTGELFF.

This chain uses TRBV6-5 with TRBJ1-1; D ambiguous. The V end was cut by 6 bases, the J end by 2 bases, with 10 bases between. This CDR3 region has 13 residues. The V gene's germline CDR1 is MNHEY and CDR2 SVGAGI. This CDR3 is CASRPGFNTEAFF. The DNA for the CDR3 is TGTGCCAGCAGACCCGGCTTCAACACTGAAGCTTTCTTT.

V usage is TRBV14 and J usage is TRBJ2-1; D not resolved. Between the trimmed V and J ends, which lost 3 bases and 9 bases, there was a span of 9 bases. This CDR3 is built from 12 residues. Germline values: CDR1 SGHDN, CDR2 FVKESK. CDR3 in DNA: TGTGCCAGCAGCCAGGGGTTCAGTGAGCAGTTCTTC. This gives the protein CASSQGFSEQFF.

This clone was counted once. Only one base separates this from a far larger clonotype, so it likely reflects a read error. The chain has TRBV11-2 and TRBJ2-6; 9 nucleotides agree with TRBD2. V lost 6 bases, J lost 0 bases, and 9 bases stayed unmatched. Germline values: CDR1 SGHAT, CDR2 FQNNGV. The length of the CDR3 is 18 residues. The CDR3 spells CASSTTSGFNSGANVLTF. Here the CDR3 DNA reads TGTGCCAGCAGTACTACTAGCGGGTTCAACTCTGGGGCCAACGTCCTGACTTTC.

V is TRBV21-1 and J is TRBJ2-5. TRBV21-1 is classified as a pseudogene. The CDR3 has 14 residues. The CDR3 DNA reads as TGTGCCAGCCCCCCTGGAAGGATCCAAGAGACCCAGTACTTC. Its protein product is CASPPGRIQETQYF.

This clone has a single count. The rearrangement uses TRBV11-3 and TRBJ2-7, with 9 bases fitting TRBD1. With V trimmed by 6 bases and J by 2 bases, 8 bases remained unmatched. CDR1 SGHNT and CDR2 YENEEA come from the germline V gene. The CDR3 runs to 15 residues. Here the CDR3 DNA reads TGTGCCAGCAGGTCTACAGGGGGCAAACCCTACGAGCAGTACTTC. As protein: CASRSTGGKPYEQYF.

The CDR3 region has the DNA TGTGCCAGCAGCTTGGACAGGGCGAATCAGCCCCAGCATTTT. Translated, it gives CASSLDRANQPQHF. The chain combines TRBV7-9 with TRBJ1-5; 8 positions agree with TRBD1. The length of the CDR3 is 14 residues. The V gene's germline CDR1 is SEHNR and CDR2 FQNEAQ (reference sequence). V lost 3 bases and J lost 4; bases outside the gene matches: 2. Full variable domain (outside the CDR3, taken from reference TRBV7-9 and TRBJ1-5): DTGVSQNPRHKITKRGQNVTFRCDPISEHNRLYWYRQTLGQGPEFLTYFQNEAQLEKSRLLSDRFSAERPKGSFSTLEIQRTEQGDSAMYLCASSLDRANQPQHFGDGTRLSIL.

This clone appeared once. The chain carries TRBV28 and TRBJ2-7; perhaps TRBD1 as D (5 bases). The CDR3 runs to 14 residues. Germline assignment: CDR1 MDHEN and CDR2 SYDVKM. With 2 bases removed from V and 0 bases from J, the gap between germline ends came to 8 bases. CDR3 region: CASSLQGASYEQYF. For the CDR3, the DNA is TGTGCCAGCAGTTTACAGGGTGCCTCCTACGAGCAGTACTTC.

The V and J genes are TRBV7-6 and TRBJ2-3; 11 nucleotides match TRBD2. Germline V gene data show CDR1 as SGHVS and CDR2 as FNYEAQ. The V and J ends lost 4 bases and 4 bases, in that order; junction bases with no gene match: 7. The CDR3 covers 16 residues. In DNA, the CDR3 is TGTGCCAGCAGCTGGAGCCTAGCGGGGGGCCCAGATACGCAGTATTTT. Protein sequence: CASSWSLAGGPDTQYF.

CDR3 sequence: CAWTSGVTEAFF. The DNA for the CDR3 is TGTGCCTGGACTTCAGGGGTCACTGAAGCTTTCTTT. The J gene is TRBJ1-1, the V gene TRBV30, with D possibly TRBD1 on 6 matching bases. With 4 bases removed from V and 4 bases from J, the gap between germline ends came to 10 bases. The CDR3 contains 12 residues. CDR1 and CDR2 from the germline V gene are GTSNPN and SVGIG (reference sequence).

CDR3 residues: CASSFLAGGNYNEQFF. The CDR3 DNA reads TGTGCCAGCAGCTTCCTAGCGGGAGGGAACTACAATGAGCAGTTCTTC. This sequence joins TRBV5-8 and TRBJ2-1, with 12 positions matching TRBD2. Germline-derived CDR1 and CDR2 are SGHTS and YDEGEE. The V gene end was trimmed by 2 bases and the J gene end by 3 bases; junction bases not matched to a gene: 3. The CDR3 covers 16 residues.

In nucleotides, the CDR3 is TGTGCCAGCAGTATACAGGGGGCTGGCACTGAAGCTTTCTTT. Amino acid sequence: CASSIQGAGTEAFF. The V and J genes are TRBV6-5 and TRBJ1-1, with TRBD1 matching 9 bases. The CDR3 has 14 residues. The V gene's germline CDR1 is MNHEY and CDR2 SVGAGI. V gave up 5 bases and J gave up 4 bases; unmatched junction bases: 5.